The sequence of this T cell receptor (beta chain) was determined in a study of identical twins. This CDR3 spans 10 amino acids. V lost 8 bases and J 15 bases, leaving 14 bases between the germline ends. Germline V gene sequence: CDR1 ENHRY, CDR2 SYGVKD. TCRdb processed the 5' RACE reads anew with MiXCR; each CDR3 protein has one entry. The table lists 500,000 or so distinct CDR3 sequences, around 20% of them singletons. There are many counts of this clonotype. This sample also belongs to another study, concerning T cells expressing NK-cell markers. From that study: Of eight sequenced donors, seven were HCMV-seropositive and one HCMV-seronegative.

The rearrangement links TRBV10-3 to TRBJ2-1; tentatively, D is TRBD2 (5 bases). The clonotype comes from a woman between 18 and 29 years old in good health. The specimen was CD4+ T cells sorted from blood. CDR3 in DNA: TGTGCCATCGGAGGCGATCCGTGGTTCTTC. Protein sequence: CAIGGDPWFF.